This TCR beta chain comes out of a study of T cell repertoires in cytomegalovirus infection. Across the study: TCR beta signatures that were public indicated CMV infection and matching HLA type. Whole-study findings and limits: Predominance within the ex vivo response was attributable to HLA-C-restricted CMV-specific TCR beta clonotypes. CMV carriers with the relevant HLA were identified by cumulative public TCR beta family frequency.

Germline values: CDR1 LNHDA, CDR2 SQIVND (reference sequence). V lost 7 bases, J lost 3 bases, and 4 bases stayed unmatched. The CDR3 extends over 14 amino acids. As concerns this clonotype: The target antigen is unknown.

TCRdb redid the calling of the reads with MiXCR, one entry per CDR3 protein. The table records 450,000 to 550,000 distinct CDR3 sequences, more than 15% of them present only once. The chain joins TRBV19 to TRBJ2-1, with TRBD2 matching 9 bases. This TCR was recovered from a human donor in good health (CMV status not recorded). Some clones in this sample may be carry-over from other donors' samples. Material: CD8+ T cells from PBMCs. The CDR3 sequence: CASNLAGIYNEQFF. CDR3 bases: TGTGCCAGTAACCTAGCGGGAATCTACAATGAGCAGTTCTTC.